Each of the 8 T cell receptor gamma chains below was sequenced from the same sample in a study of Vδ1+ human thymocytes. The template was reverse-transcribed extracted RNA. Pooled V-gene forward primers with one constant-region reverse primer generated the CDR3 amplicons by multiplex PCR. TCRdb re-analyzed the multiplex PCR reads via CATT. Among more than 35,000 gamma-chain clones listed, around 20% were seen once. For these TCRs, the target antigens are not known. Study-wide results and caveats: Thymic TRG and TRD repertoires appeared highly polyclonal.

The sequencing input was Vdelta1+ gamma-delta thymocytes from the thymus. Indicated subset: FACS-sorted CD3+ TCRalphabeta- TCRVdelta1+ TCRVdelta2- thymocytes. Every receptor here comes from a girl under three years old who had congenital heart surgery.

There are a few counts of this clone. The V gene is TRGV8, the J gene TRGJ1 or TRGJ2. With V trimmed by 4 bases and J by 12 bases, 12 bases remained unmatched. This CDR3 is 12 amino acids long. Germline lookup yields CDR1 VENAVY and CDR2 YDSYNSRV. CDR3 coding DNA: TGTGCCACCTGGGAGAGGCCCCAACTGAAACTCTTT. This codes for CATWERPQLKLF.

This clone has ten or more counts. The identical CDR3 is also encoded by other nucleotide sequences in the sample. The chain recombines TRGV8 with TRGJ1 or TRGJ2. Germline lookup yields CDR1 VENAVY and CDR2 YDSYNSRV. The V segment lost 0 bases and the J segment 2 bases; nucleotides outside the gene matches: 1. CDR3 length equals 13 residues. In DNA form, the CDR3 reads TGTGCCACCTGGGATAGGCATTATTATAAGAAACTCTTT. Encoded protein: CATWDRHYYKKLF.

The gene calls are TRGV9 and TRGJ1 or TRGJ2. The CDR3 spans 15 residues. The V gene end was trimmed by 0 bases and the J gene end by 2 bases; junction bases not matched to a gene: 7. Germline assignment: CDR1 GITISATS and CDR2 ISYDGTV (reference sequence). The CDR3 nucleotides read TGTGCCTTGTGGGAGGTGCAATGGGATTATTATAAGAAACTCTTT. Its protein is CALWEVQWDYYKKLF.

The chain has TRGV4 and TRGJ1 or TRGJ2. This CDR3 has 15 residues. V was pared by 6 bases and J by 4 bases, with 15 bases of the junction left unmatched. CDR1 EGSTGY and CDR2 YDSYTSSV come from the germline V gene. The DNA for the CDR3 is TGTGCCACCTGGCTGCGCGACGCGAGGTATTATAAGAAACTCTTT. It yields the protein CATWLRDARYYKKLF.

This clone turned up a few times. The chain links TRGV8 to TRGJ1 or TRGJ2. CDR1 and CDR2 (germline): VENAVY, YDSYNSRV. The CDR3 is 13 residues long. V shed 3 bases and J 9 bases; nucleotides not matched to a gene: 11. The CDR3 sequence: CATWDFYRFKKLF. CDR3 DNA: TGTGCCACCTGGGATTTTTACCGATTTAAGAAACTCTTT.

In this sample, this clone is medium-sized (0.01 to 0.1%). The sample contains more than one DNA sequence encoding this CDR3. The V call is TRGV2, the J call TRGJ1 or TRGJ2. The CDR3 spans 11 residues. The germline CDR1 and CDR2 sequences are EGSNGY and YDSYNSKV. V shed 0 bases, J shed 11 bases, and the junction held 4 bases outside the gene matches. The CDR3 region has the DNA TGTGCCACCTGGGACGGGCGGGAGAAACTCTTT. It encodes CATWDGREKLF.

This clone was seen a handful of times. The sample carries other DNA sequences with the same CDR3. The chain joins TRGV2 to TRGJ1 or TRGJ2. The germline CDR1 and CDR2 sequences are EGSNGY and YDSYNSKV. This CDR3 contains 13 residues. Losses at the gene ends were 2 bases for V and 4 bases for J; bases not matched to a gene: 5. Here the CDR3 DNA reads TGTGCCACCTGGGACGAAGGCTATTATAAGAAACTCTTT. Protein: CATWDEGYYKKLF.

The V gene is TRGV8, the J gene TRGJ1 or TRGJ2. Germline CDR1 reads VENAVY; CDR2 reads YDSYNSRV. This CDR3 region has 14 residues. Trimming removed 1 base from V and 3 bases from J; junction bases left unmatched: 6. CDR3 bases: TGTGCCACCTGGGATAGCCCCACTTATTATAAGAAACTCTTT. Translating gives CATWDSPTYYKKLF.